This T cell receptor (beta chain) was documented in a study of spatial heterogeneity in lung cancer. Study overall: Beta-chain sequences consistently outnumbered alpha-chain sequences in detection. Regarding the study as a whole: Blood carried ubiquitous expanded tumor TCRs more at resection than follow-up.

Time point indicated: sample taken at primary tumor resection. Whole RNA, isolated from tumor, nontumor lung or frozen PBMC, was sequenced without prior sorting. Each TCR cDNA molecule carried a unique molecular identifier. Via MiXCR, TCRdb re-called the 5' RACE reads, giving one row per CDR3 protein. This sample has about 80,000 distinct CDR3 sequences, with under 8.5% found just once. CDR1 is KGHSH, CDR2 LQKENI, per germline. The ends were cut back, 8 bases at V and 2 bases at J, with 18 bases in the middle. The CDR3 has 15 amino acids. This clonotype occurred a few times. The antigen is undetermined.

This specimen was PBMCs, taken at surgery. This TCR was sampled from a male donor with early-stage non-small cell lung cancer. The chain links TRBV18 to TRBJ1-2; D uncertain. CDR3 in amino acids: CASLSRETPNYGYTF. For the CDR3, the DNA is TGTGCCAGCCTGTCCCGGGAGACCCCCAACTATGGCTACACCTTC.